These T cell receptor beta chains were read from a single sample in a study of shared T cell receptors in the human thymus. Profiling relied on immunoSEQ multiplex PCR, and the TCRdb table lists in-frame clones only, not all of them. The data contain hundreds of thousands of clones, around three quarters of them singletons. These same records also appear under a second study, on human thymus T cells.

Source material: thymocytes. The receptors stem from a boy under two years old with a congenital heart defect. The CDR3 runs from the conserved cysteine through the conserved F or W. Each record gives: J gene, D gene, clone size, V gene, CDR3 DNA, CDR3 protein. D genes are given only for firm matches. Rows give clone size only sometimes, using once, few, many, or a class for an expanded clone.

>TRBJ1-1|NA|NA|TRBV29-1
TGCAGCGTCTCGGGGGGCCCGAACACTGAAGCTTTCTTT
CSVSGGPNTEAFF
>TRBJ2-1|TRBD2|NA|TRBV5-1
TGCGCCAGCAGCTTTTCTAGCGGGAAACCCTACAATGAGCAGTTCTTC
CASSFSSGKPYNEQFF
>TRBJ2-7|TRBD2|NA|TRBV7-2
TGTGCCAGCAGTAAGGGACTAGCGGGCCAATCCTACGAGCAGTACTTC
CASSKGLAGQSYEQYF
>TRBJ2-1|TRBD2|NA|TRBV7-2
TGTGCCAGCAGCTTACCCCTAACCCCACTAGCGGGCCAGCAGTTCTTC
CASSLPLTPLAGQQFF
>TRBJ1-3|NA|NA|TRBV28
TGTGCCAGCAGTTTATGTGGAGAGGGGACTTCTGGAAACACCATATATTTT
CASSLCGEGTSGNTIYF
>TRBJ2-2|NA|NA|TRBV18
TGTGCCAGCTCACTCACGGCCGACAGGCCGAGAGGCACCGGGGAGCTGTTTTTT
CASSLTADRPRGTGELFF
>TRBJ1-5|NA|once|TRBV27
TGTGCCAGCAGTTTGGGGACTTTTCATCAGCCCCAGCATTTT
CASSLGTFHQPQHF
>TRBJ1-1|NA|NA|TRBV29-1
TGCAGCGTTGTTGGGGCTACGAACACTGAAGCTTTCTTT
CSVVGATNTEAFF
>TRBJ2-3|TRBD1|NA|TRBV6-6
TGTGCCAGCAGAATCCAGGGGGGCACAGATACGCAGTATTTT
CASRIQGGTDTQYF
>TRBJ1-1|NA|NA|TRBV14
TGTGCCAGCAGCCAAGGGAACAGCAACACTGAAGCTTTCTTT
CASSQGNSNTEAFF
>TRBJ1-1|NA|NA|TRBV28
TGTGCCAGCACCGCGGGACGGGCGAACACTGAAGCTTTCTTT
CASTAGRANTEAFF
>TRBJ2-3|NA|NA|TRBV5-1
TGCGCCAGCAGCCGATGGGCTAGCGCGTACACAGATACGCAGTATTTT
CASSRWASAYTDTQYF
>TRBJ2-7|NA|NA|TRBV4-3
TGCGCCAGCAGCCAAGAAAAGCGGCCCTACGAGCAGTACTTC
CASSQEKRPYEQYF
>TRBJ1-2|NA|NA|TRBV5-4
TGTGCCAGCAGCCTCACACGTGGCAGAGCGAACTATGGCTACACCTTC
CASSLTRGRANYGYTF
>TRBJ1-2|TRBD1|NA|TRBV5-1
TGCGCCAGCAGCTTGGGGCCCGACAGGGGGTATAACTATGGCTACACCTTC
CASSLGPDRGYNYGYTF
>TRBJ2-1|TRBD2|NA|TRBV13
TGTGCCAGCAGCGGTACTAGCGGGAGGGCCTGGGAGCAGTTCTTC
CASSGTSGRAWEQFF
>TRBJ1-2|NA|NA|TRBV19
TGTGCCAGTAGTATCCCACAGAGAGGGATGGAGGGCTACACCTTC
CASSIPQRGMEGYTF